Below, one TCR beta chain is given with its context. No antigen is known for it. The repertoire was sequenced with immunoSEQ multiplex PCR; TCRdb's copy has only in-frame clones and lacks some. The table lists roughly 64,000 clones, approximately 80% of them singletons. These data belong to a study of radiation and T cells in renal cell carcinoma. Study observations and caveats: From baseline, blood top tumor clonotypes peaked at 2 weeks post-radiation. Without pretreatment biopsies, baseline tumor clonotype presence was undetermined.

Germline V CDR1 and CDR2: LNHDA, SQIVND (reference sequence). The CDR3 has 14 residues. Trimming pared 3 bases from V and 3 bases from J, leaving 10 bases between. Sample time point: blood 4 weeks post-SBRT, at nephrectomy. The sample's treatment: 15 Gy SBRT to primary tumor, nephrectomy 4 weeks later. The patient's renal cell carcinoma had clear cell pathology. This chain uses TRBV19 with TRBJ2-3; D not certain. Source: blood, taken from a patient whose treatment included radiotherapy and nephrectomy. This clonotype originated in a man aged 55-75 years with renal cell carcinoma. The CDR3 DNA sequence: TGTGCCAGTAGTATTATTGACTTAACAGATACGCAGTATTTT. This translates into CASSIIDLTDTQYF.